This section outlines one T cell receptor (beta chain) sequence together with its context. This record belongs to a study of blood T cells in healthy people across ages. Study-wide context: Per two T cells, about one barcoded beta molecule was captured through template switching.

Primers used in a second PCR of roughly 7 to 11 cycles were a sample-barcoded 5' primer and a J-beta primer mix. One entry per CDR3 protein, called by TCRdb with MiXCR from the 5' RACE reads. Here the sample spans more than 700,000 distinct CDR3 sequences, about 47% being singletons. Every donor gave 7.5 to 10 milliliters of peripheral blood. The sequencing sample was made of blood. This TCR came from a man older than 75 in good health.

The DNA for the CDR3 is TGTGCCAGCAGGAGGGACAGGAGCGGCTACACCTTC. It encodes CASRRDRSGYTF. This rearrangement joins TRBV2 to TRBJ1-2, with 8 bases matching TRBD1. Germline CDR1 is SNHLY and CDR2 is FYNNEI. The CDR3 covers 12 residues. V was clipped by 6 bases and J by 8 bases; unmatched bases: 5. Complete variable domain (other parts from reference TRBV2 and TRBJ1-2): EPEVTQTPSHQVTQMGQEVILRCVPISNHLYFYWYRQILGQKVEFLVSFYNNEISEKSEIFDDQFSVERPDGSNFTLKIRSTKLEDSAMYFCASRRDRSGYTFGSGTRLTVV.